This TCR beta chain came from a study of regulatory T cells in long-lasting Graves disease. This CDR3 comprises 16 residues. The germline gives CDR1 DFQATT, CDR2 SNEGSKA (reference sequence). J lost 6 bases, V lost 6 bases, and 17 bases had no gene match. Regarding time point: newly diagnosed GD, antithyroid drugs for less than 3 months. TCR sequences were obtained from RNA taken from PBMCs. TCR beta libraries were built with iRepertoire HTBI primers and Arm-PCR of CDR3 regions. Study processing details: Samples revealed approximately 60 TRBV and roughly 15 TRBJ segments. TCRdb reprocessed the multiplex PCR reads via MiXCR and lists one record per CDR3 protein. TCRdb's processing, not the study's, gives the V and J calls here. The table records 350,000 to 550,000 distinct CDR3 sequences, 15% of them present only once. These data also formed part of another study, on T cells in Graves' hyperthyroidism and ophthalmopathy. Turning to that study: Blood shared most expanded thyroid clonotypes above 0.001. From stable hyperthyroidism, ophthalmopathy was set apart by a 13 V-J model.

The sequence was obtained from a woman aged 25 to 45 with Graves disease. This chain links TRBV20-1 with TRBJ2-1; 7 bases agree with TRBD2. This material consisted of peripheral blood mononuclear cells (PBMCs), taken at new diagnosis, from a patient treated with antithyroid drugs. The CDR3 DNA sequence: TGCAGTGCCGACCAATGGGAGGGCACAGGCCGCAATGAGCAGTTCTTC. Amino acids: CSADQWEGTGRNEQFF.